Listed below are T cell receptor beta chains from one sample, sequenced in a study of T cell repertoires in cytomegalovirus infection. Their specific antigens are unknown. TCRdb reprocessed the reads with MiXCR, giving one entry per CDR3 protein. The sample records approximately 590,000 distinct CDR3 sequences, about 39% being singletons. Material: cultured PBMCs, obtained from culture after CMV antigen stimulation. The origin of the receptors is a human donor in good health (CMV status not recorded). Some clones in this sample may be carry-over from other donors' samples. CDR3s include the opening cysteine and the closing phenylalanine or tryptophan. A D gene is named only where the DNA matches it firmly. A clone size is listed for some rows: how often the clone was seen (once, few, many), or a class if it is expanded.

v_gene	abundance	j_gene	d_gene	CDR3nt	CDR3aa
TRBV28	.	TRBJ2-4	.	TGTGCCAGCAGCTTACCCCAGGGAAAACCCAAAAACATTCAGTACTTC	CASSLPQGKPKNIQYF
TRBV20-1	few	TRBJ1-2	.	TGCAGTGCTAGCGGAAGCTACACCTTC	CSASGSYTF
TRBV4-3	few	TRBJ1-1	.	TGCGCCAGCAGCCAAGAGGCCAAGCTTTTGAACACTGAAGCTTTCTTT	CASSQEAKLLNTEAFF
TRBV6-2/TRBV6-3	.	TRBJ2-1	.	TGTGCCAGCAGTTATCGTTATGAGCAGTTCTTC	CASSYRYEQFF
TRBV20-1	.	TRBJ2-7	TRBD1	TGCAGTGCTAGTCAATATGCGGGACAGGGGCCCTACGAGCAGTACTTC	CSASQYAGQGPYEQYF
TRBV10-3	.	TRBJ1-3	.	TGTGCCATCAAGCCCCAGGGTATCAGTGGAAACACCATATATTTT	CAIKPQGISGNTIYF
TRBV20-1	.	TRBJ1-1	.	TGCAGTGCTAGGGGAGGCCGGGTGAACACTGAAGCTTTCTTT	CSARGGRVNTEAFF
TRBV18	.	TRBJ1-6	.	TGTGCCAGCTCACCACCTTCTCGGTACCTACCTAATTCACCCCTCCACTTT	CASSPPSRYLPNSPLHF
TRBV20-1	.	TRBJ2-1	TRBD1	TGCAGTGCTTTACAGGGGGTTAGATCCTACAATGAGCAGTTCTTC	CSALQGVRSYNEQFF
TRBV20-1	.	TRBJ2-5	.	TGCAGTGCTATTGTATCGCGGGAAGGGACCCAGTACTTC	CSAIVSREGTQYF
TRBV7-2	many	TRBJ2-1	TRBD2	TGTGCCAGCAGCCCTACGGGGGGGCCAGTAGGCAATGAGCAGTTCTTC	CASSPTGGPVGNEQFF
TRBV11-2	.	TRBJ1-1	.	TGTGCCAGCAGCTTAGATACAGCTCGCGAAGCTTTCTTT	CASSLDTAREAFF
TRBV10-3	few	TRBJ2-7	.	TGTGCCATCAATAGGGGGGTTGACTACGAGCAGTACTTC	CAINRGVDYEQYF
TRBV2	few	TRBJ2-7	.	TGTGCCAGCAGTGAACGGGCCGGCCGCGAGCAGTACTTC	CASSERAGREQYF
TRBV7-6	.	TRBJ2-5	.	TGTGCCAGCAGCTTAAACGTAGGGTATGAGACCCAGTACTTC	CASSLNVGYETQYF
TRBV6-2/TRBV6-3	.	TRBJ2-5	TRBD1	TGTGCCAGCAGTTACGGGGACAGGGGGCAAGAGACCCAGTACTTC	CASSYGDRGQETQYF
TRBV7-9	few	TRBJ1-1	TRBD1	TGTGCCAGCGAGACAGGGTCGAACACTGAAGCTTTCTTT	CASETGSNTEAFF
TRBV6-5	.	TRBJ1-4	.	TGTGCCAGCAGTTACCGGGCAGGGCAGAATGAAAAACTGTTTTTT	CASSYRAGQNEKLFF
TRBV6-2/TRBV6-3	.	TRBJ2-5	.	TGTGCCAGCACTAAAAGGGGGAGTGGAGAGACCCAGTACTTC	CASTKRGSGETQYF
TRBV19	.	TRBJ1-4	TRBD1	TGTGCCAGTCCCGACAGGGGAGGAGAAAAACTGTTTTTT	CASPDRGGEKLFF
TRBV7-2	many	TRBJ2-2	TRBD1	TGTGCCAGCAGCTCCGACAGGGGATGGACCGGGGAGCTGTTTTTT	CASSSDRGWTGELFF
TRBV4-1	once	TRBJ2-1	TRBD2	TGCGCCAGCAGCGGTCGGGCTAAACTAGCGGGGCAGAGCGATGAGCAGTTCTTC	CASSGRAKLAGQSDEQFF
TRBV7-6	.	TRBJ1-5	.	TGTGCCAGCAGCTTAAAGTACATACAGACTAGCAATCAGCCCCAGCATTTT	CASSLKYIQTSNQPQHF
TRBV27	.	TRBJ1-6	.	TGTGCCAGCAAGAACGGGGCGATTACCTATAATTCACCCCTCCACTTT	CASKNGAITYNSPLHF
TRBV6-2/TRBV6-3	.	TRBJ1-2	.	TGTGCCAGCAGCCCCCTCCAAGACCTTCTGCACTATGGCTACACCTTC	CASSPLQDLLHYGYTF
TRBV7-3	.	TRBJ2-2	.	TGTGCCAGCAGCTTAGGCAGGAACCGGGACAAGATAACGCACCCGAACACCGGGGAGCTGTTTTTT	CASSLGRNRDKITHPNTGELFF
TRBV27	.	TRBJ2-1	.	TGTGCCAGCAGTTTCCGGGACGGGCAGCAGTTCTTC	CASSFRDGQQFF
TRBV7-1	.	TRBJ1-4	.	TGTGCCAGCAGCAACGACGGGAGAAAACTGTTTTTT	CASSNDGRKLFF
TRBV12-3/TRBV12-4	.	TRBJ2-1	.	TGTGCCAGCAGTTTAGGCACCGGGGAGGAGCAGTTCTTC	CASSLGTGEEQFF
TRBV4-1	.	TRBJ1-2	.	TGCGCCAGCAGCCAAACACTAACAGGGTTGAACTATGGCTACACCTTC	CASSQTLTGLNYGYTF
TRBV7-2	.	TRBJ2-3	TRBD2	TGTGCCAGCAGCGCTAGCGGGGAGAGCACAGATACGCAGTATTTT	CASSASGESTDTQYF
TRBV28	few	TRBJ1-5	.	TGTGCCAGCAGTTTGAACCATCAGCCCCAGCATTTT	CASSLNHQPQHF
TRBV20-1	.	TRBJ1-1	.	TGCAGTGCACCCCGGGCACAGGGCACTGAAGCTTTCTTT	CSAPRAQGTEAFF
TRBV19	.	TRBJ2-2	.	TGTGCCAGTAGTATTCTTCTGGACTGGAACACCGGGGAGCTGTTTTTT	CASSILLDWNTGELFF
TRBV11-3	.	TRBJ2-5	TRBD2	TGTGCCAGCAGCCCCGGGACTAGCGGGACCGCGGAGACCCAGTACTTC	CASSPGTSGTAETQYF
TRBV19	.	TRBJ2-5	TRBD1	TGTGCCAGCTCGACAGGGTTCTCGGAGACCCAGTACTTC	CASSTGFSETQYF
TRBV30	.	TRBJ1-1	.	TGTGCCTGGAGGGAATCCTTTGGTGGCACTGAAGCTTTCTTT	CAWRESFGGTEAFF